The 30 T cell receptor beta chains below all came from one sample that was sequenced in a study of T cells after yellow fever vaccination. MiXCR, applied by TCRdb to the 5' RACE reads, yields one record per CDR3 protein. The sample gives some 120,000 distinct CDR3 sequences, 7.4% of which show up once; 2% to 3% is in the top ten. The sample here was CD4+ T cells sorted from PBMCs, taken 9 to 10 days after the first yellow fever vaccination. These receptors were taken from a man between 18 and 29 years old who received the YFV17D yellow fever vaccine.

This clonotype was recorded at least ten times. CDR3 protein: CASSLATGSNTGELFF. The CDR3 coding sequence is TGTGCCAGCAGCTTAGCTACAGGGTCGAACACCGGGGAGCTGTTTTTT. V and J are TRBV11-1 and TRBJ2-2, with D possibly TRBD1 on 6 matching bases. Germline V gene lookup returns CDR1 SGHAT and CDR2 FQDESV (reference sequence). CDR3 length: 16 amino acids. The V end lost 0 bases, the J end lost 0 bases, and 8 bases lay between the germline ends.

This clonotype was picked up many times. This rearrangement joins TRBV5-1 to TRBJ1-2; 9 nucleotides agree with TRBD1. This CDR3 has 14 residues. CDR1 and CDR2 (germline): SGHRS, YFSETQ. The J segment lost 3 bases and the V segment lost 4 bases, leaving 4 bases of the junction unmatched. The CDR3 DNA is TGCGCCAGCAGCATGGGACAGGGCGACTATGGCTACACCTTC. Protein sequence: CASSMGQGDYGYTF.

The sample holds many counts of this clonotype. This rearrangement joins TRBV5-1 to TRBJ1-3; D not resolved. This CDR3 comprises 13 residues. V gave up 4 bases and J gave up 1 base, with 6 bases separating them. Germline V lookup: CDR1 SGHRS, CDR2 YFSETQ. The CDR3 DNA reads as TGCGCCAGCAGCCTGGGATCTGGAAACACCATATATTTT. Amino acids: CASSLGSGNTIYF.

This clonotype was counted a single time. This chain joins TRBV5-1 and TRBJ2-5; D ambiguous. Per the germline V gene, CDR1 is SGHRS and CDR2 is YFSETQ. Trimming removed 0 bases from V and 3 bases from J, with 9 bases in between. The CDR3 contains 14 residues. The CDR3 DNA follows: TGCGCCAGCAGCTTGGACGTAGGCAAAGAGACCCAGTACTTC. Encoded protein: CASSLDVGKETQYF. Full variable domain (missing parts from reference TRBV5-1 and TRBJ2-5): KAGVTQTPRYLIKTRGQQVTLSCSPISGHRSVSWYQQTPGQGLQFLFEYFSETQRNKGNFPGRFSGRQFSNSRSEMNVSTLELGDSALYLCASSLDVGKETQYFGPGTRLLVL.

The V gene is TRBV10-3, the J gene TRBJ2-2, with 11 bases identical to TRBD2. The CDR3 runs 15 residues. The V gene's germline CDR1 is ENHRY and CDR2 SYGVKD. Trimming cost V 4 bases and J 6 bases; bases outside gene matches: 4. The CDR3 spells CAISVTSGGAGELFF. CDR3 nucleotides: TGTGCCATCAGTGTAACTAGCGGGGGAGCCGGGGAGCTGTTTTTT.

This clonotype was recorded many times. The chain is built from TRBV29-1 and TRBJ2-7; D might be TRBD1 (6 bases). The V and J ends lost 0 bases and 0 bases respectively, with 12 bases between them. The CDR3 contains 15 residues. The germline V gene encodes CDR1 SQVTM and CDR2 ANQGSEA. CDR3 DNA sequence: TGCAGCGTTGAAGAAACAGGGTACAGCTCCTACGAGCAGTACTTC. Translated, it gives CSVEETGYSSYEQYF.

The chain recombines TRBV12-3 or TRBV12-4 with TRBJ1-1; the D is unclear. The CDR3 runs 11 residues. Trimming removed 6 bases at V and 5 bases at J, with 7 bases between. The CDR3 spells CASRQTTEAFF. The DNA of the CDR3 is TGTGCCAGCAGACAAACGACTGAAGCTTTCTTT.

This clonotype was picked up many times. V is TRBV7-9 and J is TRBJ1-1; D may be TRBD1 (5 bases). This CDR3 has 15 residues. V gave up 1 base and J gave up 6 bases, with 15 bases separating them. Germline CDR1 reads SEHNR; CDR2 reads FQNEAQ (reference sequence). The CDR3 DNA is TGTGCCAGCAGCTTAGTACTGGGGCGGAGCGCTGAAGCTTTCTTT. It yields the protein CASSLVLGRSAEAFF.

Many counts were recorded for this clonotype. The chain has TRBV7-2 and TRBJ2-3, with 8 positions matching TRBD2. Looked up from germline, CDR1 is SGHTA and CDR2 is FQGNSA. The CDR3 covers 15 residues. With V trimmed by 2 bases and J by 4 bases, 5 bases remained unmatched. The CDR3 loop reads CASSLRRGGSDTQYF. The CDR3 coding sequence is TGTGCCAGCAGCTTAAGACGGGGGGGCTCAGATACGCAGTATTTT.

This clonotype was seen at least ten times. The V gene is TRBV5-1, the J gene TRBJ2-1; D is possibly TRBD1 (7 bases). This CDR3 is 16 amino acids long. Germline V CDR1 and CDR2: SGHRS, YFSETQ. V was trimmed by 5 bases and J by 5 bases, leaving 20 bases between them. CDR3 protein: CASSLAGGMENNEQFF. For the CDR3, the DNA is TGCGCCAGCAGTCTGGCAGGGGGGATGGAGAACAATGAGCAGTTCTTC.

The chain couples TRBV12-3 or TRBV12-4 to TRBJ1-5; TRBD1 agrees at 10 bases. J gave up 5 bases and V 7 bases, and 5 bases lay outside the gene matches. The CDR3 runs 14 residues. The CDR3 loop reads CASTQGTGDQPQHF. CDR3 DNA: TGTGCCAGCACCCAAGGGACAGGGGATCAGCCCCAGCATTTT.

This clonotype was seen many times. The chain uses TRBV5-1 and TRBJ2-1; TRBD1 aligns across 8 bases. Germline trimming cut 4 bases from V and 8 bases from J; bases unmatched to any gene: 11. Germline V gives CDR1 SGHRS, CDR2 YFSETQ. CDR3 length: 15 amino acids. The chain's CDR3 is CASSALTGVYDEQFF. CDR3 nucleotide sequence: TGCGCCAGCAGCGCGCTGACAGGGGTTTATGATGAGCAGTTCTTC. The whole variable domain, filled in from reference TRBV5-1 and TRBJ2-1, reads KAGVTQTPRYLIKTRGQQVTLSCSPISGHRSVSWYQQTPGQGLQFLFEYFSETQRNKGNFPGRFSGRQFSNSRSEMNVSTLELGDSALYLCASSALTGVYDEQFFGPGTRLTVL.

This clonotype came up many times. This chain connects TRBV12-3 or TRBV12-4 to TRBJ2-7; tentative D call: TRBD1 (6 bases). The CDR3 spans 14 residues. V lost 3 bases, J lost 1 base, and 10 bases lay in between. The CDR3 nucleotides read TGTGCCAGCAGTTTCGAACAGGGTTCCTACGAGCAGTACTTC. Amino acid sequence: CASSFEQGSYEQYF.

The chain links TRBV7-2 to TRBJ1-5; tentatively, D is TRBD1 (5 bases). The CDR3 is made up of 15 amino acids. Germline loops: CDR1 SGHTA, CDR2 FQGNSA. Trimming shortened V by 1 base and J by 2 bases, and 9 bases separated the two germline ends. In nucleotides, the CDR3 is TGTGCCAGCAGCTTAGACGGGGGTGGCAATCAGCCCCAGCATTTT. It is translated as CASSLDGGGNQPQHF. The full variable domain, completed using reference TRBV7-2 and TRBJ1-5, is GAGVSQSPSNKVTEKGKDVELRCDPISGHTALYWYRQSLGQGLEFLIYFQGNSAPDKSGLPSDRFSAERTGGSVSTLTIQRTQQEDSAVYLCASSLDGGGNQPQHFGDGTRLSIL.

This clonotype was counted ten times or more. The chain recombines TRBV30 with TRBJ1-3, with D possibly matching TRBD1 (5 bases). This CDR3 has 13 amino acids. Germline V gene sequence: CDR1 GTSNPN, CDR2 SVGIG (reference sequence). V dropped 0 bases and J dropped 5 bases, with 8 bases sitting between them. CDR3 sequence: CAWSVAGRNTIYF. In DNA, the CDR3 is TGTGCCTGGAGTGTAGCAGGGCGAAACACCATATATTTT.

This clonotype was recorded at least ten times. V gene TRBV11-2 combines with J gene TRBJ1-1; TRBD1 matches 7 bases. V lost 5 bases to trimming and J lost 6 bases; unmatched junction nucleotides: 6. The CDR3 is 13 residues long. The V gene's germline CDR1 is SGHAT and CDR2 FQNNGV. The CDR3 here is CASSGDRLAEAFF. In DNA form, the CDR3 reads TGTGCCAGCAGCGGGGACAGACTTGCTGAAGCTTTCTTT. The full variable domain, its missing parts supplied by reference TRBV11-2 and TRBJ1-1, is EAGVAQSPRYKIIEKRQSVAFWCNPISGHATLYWYQQILGQGPKLLIQFQNNGVVDDSQLPKDRFSAERLKGVDSTLKIQPAKLEDSAVYLCASSGDRLAEAFFGQGTRLTVV.

This clonotype has ten or more counts. The chain links TRBV6-1 to TRBJ2-6; 8 positions agree with TRBD1. The trim removed 5 bases at V and 1 base at J, leaving 10 bases unmatched. Germline CDR1 MNHNS, CDR2 SASEGT. CDR3 size: 18 residues. CDR3 sequence: CASSQPGQAESGANVLTF. In DNA form, the CDR3 reads TGTGCCAGCAGTCAACCGGGACAGGCGGAGTCTGGGGCCAACGTCCTGACTTTC.

Points on this clonotype: One base away lies a much larger clone, so this may be a sequencing read error. The rearrangement joins TRBV3-1 to TRBJ2-1; D gene uncertain. CDR1 is LGHDT, CDR2 YNNKEL, per germline (reference sequence). This CDR3 region has 16 residues. CDR3 sequence reads: CASCQVMAVSYNEQFF. CDR3 DNA sequence: TGTGCCAGCTGCCAAGTAATGGCGGTATCCTACAATGAGCAGTTCTTC.

This clonotype was recorded many times. V gene TRBV12-3 or TRBV12-4 combines with J gene TRBJ2-1; 7 positions agree with TRBD2. V lost 2 bases, J lost 7 bases, and 2 bases stayed unmatched. This CDR3 region has 13 residues. The CDR3 region has the DNA TGTGCCAGCAGTTTAATGGGGGGGAATGAGCAGTTCTTC. It translates to CASSLMGGNEQFF.

This clonotype was seen ten or more times. This chain links TRBV20-1 with TRBJ1-1, with 8 bases aligning to TRBD1. Germline CDR1 and CDR2: DFQATT and SNEGSKA (reference sequence). The CDR3 consists of 14 residues. Trimming took 6 bases from V and 0 from J; bases not matched to a gene: 6. The CDR3 DNA reads TGCAGTGCACCAGGACAGGGCATGAACACTGAAGCTTTCTTT. Its protein product is CSAPGQGMNTEAFF.

The V and J genes are TRBV6-1 and TRBJ1-5; D unclear. The CDR3 runs to 16 residues. Trimming removed 5 bases at V and 2 bases at J, with 16 bases between. Germline-derived CDR1 and CDR2 are MNHNS and SASEGT. CDR3 nucleotide sequence: TGTGCCAGCAGTCCGCGGACGAACCTGGGCAATCAGCCCCAGCATTTT. Amino acids: CASSPRTNLGNQPQHF.

This chain uses TRBV6-6 with TRBJ2-7; 7 bases match TRBD2. The CDR3 is 13 residues long. With 6 bases clipped from V and 4 bases from J, the junction kept 6 bases outside the gene matches. Germline V gene lookup returns CDR1 MNHNY and CDR2 SVGAGI (reference sequence). The CDR3 DNA is TGTGCCAGCAGGCAAGGCGGGGGTTACGAGCAGTACTTC. Protein sequence: CASRQGGGYEQYF.

At least ten counts were recorded for this clonotype. This rearrangement joins TRBV28 to TRBJ1-2, with D unclear. The CDR3 loop spans 12 amino acids. CDR1 MDHEN and CDR2 SYDVKM come from the germline V gene. V lost 5 bases, J lost 0 bases, and 4 bases lay in between. The CDR3 reads CASSRSNYGYTF. The CDR3 nucleotides are TGTGCCAGCAGTCGTTCTAACTATGGCTACACCTTC.

The sample holds many counts of this clonotype. CDR3 sequence (DNA): TGCAGCGTTGGAGAGAAACCCTTTGAAAAACTGTTTTTT. Its protein product is CSVGEKPFEKLFF. This chain uses TRBV29-1 with TRBJ1-4; D ambiguous. Germline V CDR1 and CDR2: SQVTM, ANQGSEA. The germline V and J ends were trimmed by 4 bases and 7 bases, with 13 bases remaining between them. The CDR3 runs to 13 residues. The full variable domain, in which reference TRBV29-1 and TRBJ1-4 provide the parts outside the CDR3, is SAVISQKPSRDICQRGTSLTIQCQVDSQVTMMFWYRQQPGQSLTLIATANQGSEATYESGFVIDKFPISRPNLTFSTLTVSNMSPEDSSIYLCSVGEKPFEKLFFGSGTQLSVL.

This clonotype was observed many times. V is TRBV4-3 and J is TRBJ2-4; D gene uncertain. CDR3 size: 13 residues. V was clipped by 8 bases and J by 0 bases, with 8 bases between them. CDR1 is LGHNA, CDR2 YSLEER, per germline. CDR3 sequence reads: CASGWGAKNIQYF. The CDR3 DNA sequence: TGCGCCAGCGGCTGGGGAGCCAAAAACATTCAGTACTTC.

This clonotype has only one observation. This could be a read error, since a much larger clone is one nucleotide away. This sequence joins TRBV6-2 or TRBV6-3 and TRBJ2-5; a possible D gene is TRBD2 (6 bases). Germline V CDR1 and CDR2: MNHEY, SVGEGT. The CDR3 extends over 13 amino acids. Trimming shortened V by 6 bases and J by 3 bases, and 11 bases separated the two germline ends. The CDR3 nucleotides read TGTGCCAGCAGCAGACTAGGGAAAGAGACCCAGTACTTC. Residues: CASSRLGKETQYF.

This clonotype was observed a few times. The chain has TRBV5-4 and TRBJ2-5, with 9 bases lining up with TRBD2. The germline V gene encodes CDR1 SGHNT and CDR2 YYREEE (reference sequence). Trimming cost V 4 bases and J 2 bases; bases outside gene matches: 9. The CDR3 totals 16 residues. The CDR3 here is CASSGGLTSGQETQYF. The CDR3, as DNA: TGTGCCAGCAGCGGGGGTCTGACTAGCGGACAAGAGACCCAGTACTTC.

This clonotype was observed at least ten times. The genes are TRBV3-1 and TRBJ2-1, with D unclear. Trimming took 4 bases from V and 8 from J, leaving 12 bases between them. Germline V gene lookup returns CDR1 LGHDT and CDR2 YNNKEL (reference sequence). CDR3 length: 13 amino acids. Here the CDR3 DNA reads TGTGCCAGCAGCCTGAGCCTCTGGGATGAGCAGTTCTTC. Translated, it gives CASSLSLWDEQFF.

This clonotype has a count of ten or more. This chain connects TRBV7-2 to TRBJ2-6; D uncertain. The CDR3 extends over 14 amino acids. Germline CDR1 and CDR2: SGHTA and FQGNSA. Trimming cost V 1 base and J 3 bases, with 4 bases left between them. The CDR3 is CASSLGGGANVLTF. The CDR3, as DNA: TGTGCCAGCAGCTTAGGGGGTGGGGCCAACGTCCTGACTTTC.

The gene calls are TRBV28 and TRBJ1-5, with a weak D call TRBD1 (6 bases). Trimming left V 7 bases short and J 6 bases short, with 22 bases between. There are 16 residues in the CDR3. Germline-derived CDR1 and CDR2 are MDHEN and SYDVKM. CDR3 bases: TGTGCCAGCAACCAGAGGTGGGGGGGCAGTGGTCAGCCCCAGCATTTT. Its translation is CASNQRWGGSGQPQHF.